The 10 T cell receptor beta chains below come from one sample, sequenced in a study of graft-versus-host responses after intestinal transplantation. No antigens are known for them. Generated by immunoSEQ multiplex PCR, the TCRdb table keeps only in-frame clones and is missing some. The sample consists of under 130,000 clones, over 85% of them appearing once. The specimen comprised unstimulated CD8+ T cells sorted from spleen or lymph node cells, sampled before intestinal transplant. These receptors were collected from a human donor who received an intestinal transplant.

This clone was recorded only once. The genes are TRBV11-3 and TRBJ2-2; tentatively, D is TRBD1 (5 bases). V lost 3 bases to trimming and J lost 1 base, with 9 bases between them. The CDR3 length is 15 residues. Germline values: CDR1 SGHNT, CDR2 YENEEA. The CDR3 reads CASSLGRKNTGELFF. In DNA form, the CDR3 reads TGTGCCAGCAGCTTGGGGCGGAAGAACACCGGGGAGCTGTTTTTT.

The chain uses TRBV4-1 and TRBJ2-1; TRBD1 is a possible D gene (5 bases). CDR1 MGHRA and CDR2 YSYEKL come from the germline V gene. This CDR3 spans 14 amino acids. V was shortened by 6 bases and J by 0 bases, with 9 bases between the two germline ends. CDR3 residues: CASRGPNSYNEQFF. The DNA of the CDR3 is TGCGCCAGCAGGGGGCCTAACTCCTACAATGAGCAGTTCTTC.

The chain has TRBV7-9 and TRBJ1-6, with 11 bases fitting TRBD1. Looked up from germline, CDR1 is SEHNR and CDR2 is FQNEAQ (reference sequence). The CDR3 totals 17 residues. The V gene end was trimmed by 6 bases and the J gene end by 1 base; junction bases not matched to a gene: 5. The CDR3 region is CASSSGQGASYNSPLHF. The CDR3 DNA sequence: TGTGCCAGCAGTTCAGGACAGGGGGCGTCCTATAATTCACCCCTCCACTTT.

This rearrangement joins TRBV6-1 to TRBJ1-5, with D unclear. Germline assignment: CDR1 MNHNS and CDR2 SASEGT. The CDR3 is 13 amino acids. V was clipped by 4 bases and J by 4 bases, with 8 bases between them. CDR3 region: CASSVWRNQPQHF. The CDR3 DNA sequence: TGTGCCAGCAGTGTGTGGAGGAATCAGCCCCAGCATTTT.

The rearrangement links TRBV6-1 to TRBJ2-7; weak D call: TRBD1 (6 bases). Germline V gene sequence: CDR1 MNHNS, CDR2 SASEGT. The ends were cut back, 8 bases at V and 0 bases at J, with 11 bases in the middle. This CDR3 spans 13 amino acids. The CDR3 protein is CASEGDNSYEQYF. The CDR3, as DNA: TGTGCCAGCGAAGGGGACAACTCCTACGAGCAGTACTTC.

CDR3 region: CASSTLSEASTDTQYF. The CDR3 bases are TGTGCCAGCAGCACCTTATCTGAAGCTAGCACAGATACGCAGTATTTT. This chain uses TRBV5-6 with TRBJ2-3, with D unclear. This CDR3 has 16 amino acids. Trimming pared 4 bases from V and 0 bases from J, leaving 15 bases between. Per the germline V gene, CDR1 is SGHDT and CDR2 is YYEEEE.

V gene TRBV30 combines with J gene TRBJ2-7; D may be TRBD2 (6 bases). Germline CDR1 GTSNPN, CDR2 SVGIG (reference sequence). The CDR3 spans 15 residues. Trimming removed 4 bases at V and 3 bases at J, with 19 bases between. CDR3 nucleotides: TGTGCCTGGATGGGACCCAGTGGAGGGGACTACGAGCAGTACTTC. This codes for CAWMGPSGGDYEQYF.

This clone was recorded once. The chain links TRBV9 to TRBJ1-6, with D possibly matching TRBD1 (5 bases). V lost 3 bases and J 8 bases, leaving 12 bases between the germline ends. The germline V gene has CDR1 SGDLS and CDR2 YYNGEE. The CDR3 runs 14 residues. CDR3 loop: CASSDLMGDSPLHF. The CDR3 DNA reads TGTGCCAGCAGCGATCTGATGGGGGATTCACCCCTCCACTTT.

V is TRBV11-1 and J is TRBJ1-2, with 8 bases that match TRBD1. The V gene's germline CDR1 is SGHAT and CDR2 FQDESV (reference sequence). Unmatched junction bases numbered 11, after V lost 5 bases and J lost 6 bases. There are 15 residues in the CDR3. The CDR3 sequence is CASSLRQGPGDGYTF. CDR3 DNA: TGTGCCAGCAGCCTCCGACAGGGGCCCGGCGATGGCTACACCTTC.

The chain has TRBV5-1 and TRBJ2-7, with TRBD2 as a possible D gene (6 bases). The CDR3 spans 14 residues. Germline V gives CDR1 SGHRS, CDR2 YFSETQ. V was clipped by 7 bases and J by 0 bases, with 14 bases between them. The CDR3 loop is CASSEEGFSYEQYF. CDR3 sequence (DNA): TGCGCCAGCTCCGAGGAGGGCTTCTCCTACGAGCAGTACTTC.